Reported below is one T cell receptor beta chain. The sample belongs to a study of blood T cell repertoires in COVID-19. Study summary: Acute and convalescent COVID-19 specimens originated in the United States, Italy and Spain. Sample material is recorded as cDNA or gDNA derived from T cells, B-cell-depleted T cells, or PBMCs.

Methods used by the authors: Amplification with reference gene primers provided the estimates of nucleated cell counts. Data came from immunoSEQ multiplex PCR; TCRdb stores just in-frame clones and leaves some out. V, J and clone size derive from that table, while D and trimming were established from the DNA sequence. This table holds about 150,000 clones, about 80% found once. The CDR3 loop spans 16 amino acids. Looked up from germline, CDR1 is ENHRY and CDR2 is SYGVKD. V shed 6 bases, J shed 12 bases, and the junction held 20 bases outside the gene matches. The source material was peripheral blood. This rearrangement joins TRBV10-3 to TRBJ2-1; the match to TRBD1 covers 7 bases. This receptor was obtained from a man aged 60-69 years with acute or convalescent COVID-19. The DNA for the CDR3 is TGTGCCATCAGCCCAGGACGGGGACAGTCTACCTTGGGGCAGTTCTTC. It encodes CAISPGRGQSTLGQFF.